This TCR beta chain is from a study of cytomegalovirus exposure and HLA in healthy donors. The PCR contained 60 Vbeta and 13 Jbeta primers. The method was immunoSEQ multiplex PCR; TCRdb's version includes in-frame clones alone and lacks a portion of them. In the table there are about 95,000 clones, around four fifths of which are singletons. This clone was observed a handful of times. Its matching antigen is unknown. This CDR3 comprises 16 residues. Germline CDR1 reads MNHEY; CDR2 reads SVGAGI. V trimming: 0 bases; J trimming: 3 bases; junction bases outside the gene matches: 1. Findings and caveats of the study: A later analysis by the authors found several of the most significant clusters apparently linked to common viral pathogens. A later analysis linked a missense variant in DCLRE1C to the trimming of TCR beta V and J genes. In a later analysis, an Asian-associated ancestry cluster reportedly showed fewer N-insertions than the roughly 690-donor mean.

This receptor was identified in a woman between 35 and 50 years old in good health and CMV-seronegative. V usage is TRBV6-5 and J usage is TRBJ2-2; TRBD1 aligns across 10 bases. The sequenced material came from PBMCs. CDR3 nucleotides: TGTGCCAGCAGTTACTCAGGACAGGGGGACACCGGGGAGCTGTTTTTT. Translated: CASSYSGQGDTGELFF.